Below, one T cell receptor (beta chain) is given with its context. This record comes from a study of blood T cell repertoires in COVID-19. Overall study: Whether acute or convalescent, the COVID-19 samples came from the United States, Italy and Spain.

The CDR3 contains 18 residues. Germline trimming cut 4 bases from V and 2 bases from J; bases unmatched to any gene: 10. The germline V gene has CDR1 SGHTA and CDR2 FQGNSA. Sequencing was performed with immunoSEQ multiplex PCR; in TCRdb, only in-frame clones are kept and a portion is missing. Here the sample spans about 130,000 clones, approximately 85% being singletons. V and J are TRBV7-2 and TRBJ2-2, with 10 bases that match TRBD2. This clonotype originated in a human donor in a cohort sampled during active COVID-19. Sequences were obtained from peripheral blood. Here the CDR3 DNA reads TGTGCCAGCAGCTCAACATCCGGACTAGCGGTCAACACCGGGGAGCTGTTTTTT. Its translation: CASSSTSGLAVNTGELFF.